This record concerns one TCR beta chain sequence. The data were taken from a study of OX40 agonist ivuxolimab in advanced cancers. Profiled with immunoSEQ multiplex PCR; TCRdb holds only in-frame clones, not every one. The sample has 40,000 to 60,000 clones; about nine tenths are singletons. V was cut by 6 bases and J by 1 base, with 1 base left in between. The CDR3 runs to 11 residues. The germline gives CDR1 MNHEY, CDR2 SVGAGI. The sequence was collected from an adult with an advanced solid tumor such as melanoma, head and neck, liver or kidney cancer. The starting material was CD4+ or CD8+ T cells sorted from blood, obtained in a trial of the OX40 agonist ivuxolimab. The chain recombines TRBV6-5 with TRBJ1-5, with D uncertain. DNA of the CDR3: TGTGCCAGCAGCAGCAATCAGCCCCAGCATTTT. It codes for CASSSNQPQHF.